This T cell receptor beta chain emerged from a study of shared clonotypes between healthy human individuals. Overall study results and limits: Sampling included only blood; tissue repertoires likely differ. Non-shared clonotypes had lower generation probabilities than clonotypes shared by all four sorted-subset donors. Generally, naive subsets came out with larger estimated richness than memory subsets.

With 4 bases removed from V and 4 bases from J, the gap between germline ends came to 11 bases. The CDR3 contains 13 residues. Germline assignment: CDR1 SNHLY and CDR2 FYNNEI. The protocol was immunoSEQ multiplex PCR, while the TCRdb copy is restricted to in-frame clones and leaves out a portion. The sample carries about 2.1 million clones, approximately 94% recorded once. Naive-designated CD8 cells lacked CD45RO, were positively enriched for CCR7, and omitted terminally differentiated effector memory CD45RA+ cells. The donors, all of them Caucasian adults, lived in Nashville, Tennessee. About this clone: Its antigen is undetermined.

Sequencing used naive CD8+ T cells from PBMCs. The TCR was taken from a man younger than 35 in good health. Some clones in this sample may be carry-over from other donors' samples. The chain has TRBV2 and TRBJ2-7; D may be TRBD1 (6 bases). The CDR3 loop reads CASSGGRGYEQYF. The CDR3 coding sequence is TGTGCCAGCAGTGGGGGCAGGGGATACGAGCAGTACTTC.